Reported below is one T cell receptor (beta chain). Its antigen is still unknown. These data belong to a study of vaccination and CD4 T cells after COVID-19. Looked up from germline, CDR1 is LNHDA and CDR2 is SQIVND (reference sequence). The CDR3 totals 16 residues. Deletions cut 3 bases from V and 2 bases from J, with 14 bases between. Treatment noted: approximately 9-day PBMC culture with coronavirus spike peptide pools or control peptides (ViraFEST assay). CD4+ T cells that came from the unexposed donor were collected before the COVID-19 pandemic (2011-2018). Days 3 and 7 were when half the medium was replaced with fresh IL-2 medium. The Oncomine TCR Beta short-read assay was applied to DNA of cultured CD4+ T cells. Each CDR3 protein is one row after TCRdb ran MiXCR on the PCR reads. The table lists a few thousand distinct CDR3 sequences, 25% to 30% of them singletons, with under 20% in the top ten.

Regarding the study as a whole: With convalescent patients, a median about 87% of reactive clones emerged solely after vaccination.

The clonotype originates from a human donor in good health. What was sequenced was CD4+ T cells from blood, cultured in vitro. The chain recombines TRBV19 with TRBJ1-5; D is possibly TRBD1 (5 bases). CDR3 sequence reads: CASSISLGDGNQPQHF. The CDR3 nucleotides read TGTGCCAGTAGTATCTCCTTGGGGGATGGCAATCAGCCCCAGCATTTT. The full variable domain, its missing parts supplied by reference TRBV19 and TRBJ1-5, is DGGITQSPKYLFRKEGQNVTLSCEQNLNHDAMYWYRQDPGQGLRLIYYSQIVNDFQKGDIAEGYSVSREKKESFPLTVTSAQKNPTAFYLCASSISLGDGNQPQHFGDGTRLSIL.